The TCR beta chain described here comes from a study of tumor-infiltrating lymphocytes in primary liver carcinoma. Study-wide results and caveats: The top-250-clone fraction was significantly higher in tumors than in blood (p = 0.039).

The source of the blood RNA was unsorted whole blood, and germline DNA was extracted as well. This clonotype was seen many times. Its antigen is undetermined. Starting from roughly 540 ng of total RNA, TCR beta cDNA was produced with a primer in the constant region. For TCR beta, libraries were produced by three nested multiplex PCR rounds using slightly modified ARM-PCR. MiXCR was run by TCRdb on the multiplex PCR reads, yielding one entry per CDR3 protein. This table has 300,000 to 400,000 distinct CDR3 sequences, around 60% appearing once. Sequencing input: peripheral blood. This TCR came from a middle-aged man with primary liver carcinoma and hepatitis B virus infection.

The CDR3 sequence: CSVETGVEKLFF. CDR3 nucleotide sequence: TGCAGCGTTGAGACAGGGGTTGAAAAACTGTTTTTT. The chain combines TRBV29-1 with TRBJ1-4; 8 nucleotides match TRBD1. Per the germline V gene, CDR1 is SQVTM and CDR2 is ANQGSEA. The CDR3 has 12 residues. With 3 bases clipped from V and 7 bases from J, the junction kept 1 base outside the gene matches.